This passage covers 5 T cell receptor beta chains from one sample sequenced in a study of shared T cell receptors in the human thymus. Sequencing used immunoSEQ multiplex PCR; TCRdb keeps in-frame clones, though not all of them. The sample lists 550,000 to 800,000 clones, 80% to 90% occurring once. The same sample was also studied in work on human thymus T cells.

The source material was thymocytes. The receptors here all came from a girl in the first two years of life with a congenital heart defect.

The chain joins TRBV5-4 to TRBJ1-1; TRBD1 matches 8 bases. Germline CDR1 reads SGHNT; CDR2 reads YYREEE (reference sequence). Germline trimming cut 2 bases from V and 4 bases from J; bases unmatched to any gene: 7. The length of the CDR3 is 15 residues. The CDR3 coding sequence is TGTGCCAGCAGCTTCCCAAAACAGGGGGTCACTGAAGCTTTCTTT. It translates to CASSFPKQGVTEAFF.

V gene TRBV28 combines with J gene TRBJ2-7; 10 bases agree with TRBD2. Trimming at V came to 6 bases and at J to 2 bases, leaving 13 bases not matched to a gene. From germline, CDR1 is MDHEN and CDR2 SYDVKM. The CDR3 sequence is 17 residues long. This CDR3 is CASSKEALAGVTYEQYF. The DNA for the CDR3 is TGTGCCAGCAGCAAAGAGGCCCTAGCGGGGGTTACCTACGAGCAGTACTTC.

This sequence joins TRBV5-5 and TRBJ1-5, with D perhaps TRBD1 (5 bases). The CDR3 totals 15 residues. The germline V gene encodes CDR1 SGHKS and CDR2 YYEKEE (reference sequence). V lost 0 bases and J 7 bases, leaving 14 bases between the germline ends. The CDR3 here is CASSLGYQGYQPQHF. The CDR3 region has the DNA TGTGCCAGCAGCTTGGGTTATCAGGGTTACCAGCCCCAGCATTTT.

This chain links TRBV14 with TRBJ1-4; possibly TRBD1 for D (6 bases). CDR3 size: 17 residues. The V and J ends lost 2 bases and 4 bases respectively, with 17 bases between them. CDR1 SGHDN and CDR2 FVKESK come from the germline V gene. CDR3 protein: CASSQPVTGNNNEKLFF. Here the CDR3 DNA reads TGTGCCAGCAGCCAACCTGTTACAGGGAATAATAATGAAAAACTGTTTTTT.

The CDR3 DNA sequence: TGTGCCAGCAGCGCTAAATGGAGGAACACCGGGGAGCTGTTTTTT. This encodes CASSAKWRNTGELFF. The gene calls are TRBV25-1 and TRBJ2-2; D remains ambiguous. This CDR3 is built from 15 residues. V was clipped by 6 bases and J by 1 base, with 12 bases between them. The germline V gene encodes CDR1 MGHDK and CDR2 SYGVNS.